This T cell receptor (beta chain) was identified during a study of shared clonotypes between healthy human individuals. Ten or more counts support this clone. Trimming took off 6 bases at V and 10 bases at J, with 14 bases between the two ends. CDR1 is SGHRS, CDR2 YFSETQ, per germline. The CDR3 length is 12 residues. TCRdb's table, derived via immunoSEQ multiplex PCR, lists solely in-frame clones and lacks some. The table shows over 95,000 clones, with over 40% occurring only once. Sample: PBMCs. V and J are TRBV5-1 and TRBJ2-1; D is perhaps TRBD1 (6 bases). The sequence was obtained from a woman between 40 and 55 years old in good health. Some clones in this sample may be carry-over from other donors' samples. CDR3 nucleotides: TGCGCCAGCAACGAACCCGGGACAGAGCAGTTCTTC. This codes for CASNEPGTEQFF.